These 11 T cell receptor beta chains were sequenced from one sample in a study of glioma-infiltrating T cells (dated by TCRdb to between 2015 and 2016). The instrument given in TCRdb is Illumina MiSeq. The iRepertoire nested amplicon-rescue multiplex PCR (arm-PCR) platform was used to amplify TCR alpha and beta CDR3 regions from RNA. TCRdb reran the public reads through fastp at Q25 and MiXCR, keeping productive beta chains. Records with the same CDR3 protein are collapsed into one entry carrying the most frequent genes and DNA. Present in this sample are about 130,000 distinct CDR3 sequences, 20% to 25% of which were seen just once. The ten largest account for 27% of the sample. Sample: glioma tissue, nonneoplastic brain tissue, or PBMCs (not recorded which). Receptors were obtained from a human donor with low-grade glioma or glioblastoma, undergoing nonglioma brain surgery, or in good health (not recorded which).

This clonotype was seen repeatedly, ten times or more. The V and J genes are TRBV7-9 and TRBJ1-1; tentatively, D is TRBD1 (6 bases). The CDR3 covers 15 residues. With 4 bases removed from V and 5 bases from J, the gap between germline ends came to 17 bases. Per the germline V gene, CDR1 is SEHNR and CDR2 is FQNEAQ (reference sequence). Written as DNA, the CDR3 is TGTGCCAGCAGCTACGGCCCGGACAGCAAAACTGAAGCTTTCTTT. Its translation: CASSYGPDSKTEAFF.

This clonotype has at least ten counts. The chain joins TRBV6-1 to TRBJ2-5; D is perhaps TRBD2 (5 bases). The CDR3 contains 14 residues. V shed 6 bases and J shed 5 bases, with 16 bases lying between them. The germline V gene has CDR1 MNHNS and CDR2 SASEGT. CDR3 residues: CASSRDPGEETQYF. Here the CDR3 DNA reads TGTGCCAGCAGCCGCGACCCTGGGGAGGAGACCCAGTACTTC.

The CDR3 spells CSARSQERGVYNEQFF. CDR3 coding DNA: TGCAGTGCTAGATCTCAGGAGCGGGGGGTATACAATGAGCAGTTCTTC. This chain links TRBV20-1 with TRBJ2-1, with 9 bases that match TRBD2. CDR3 length: 16 amino acids. The germline CDR1 and CDR2 sequences are DFQATT and SNEGSKA (reference sequence). V shed 2 bases, J shed 4 bases, and the junction held 9 bases outside the gene matches.

This clonotype turned up a few times. The chain couples TRBV2 to TRBJ1-2, with D perhaps TRBD1 (5 bases). From germline, CDR1 is SNHLY and CDR2 FYNNEI. V lost 5 bases and J lost 0, with 10 bases in between. This CDR3 has 14 residues. The CDR3 region has the DNA TGTGCCAGCAGTTTTGGGACCACTAACTATGGCTACACCTTC. Translating gives CASSFGTTNYGYTF.

The sample holds many counts of this clonotype. This chain uses TRBV7-6 with TRBJ2-1, with 14 bases identical to TRBD2. Germline loops: CDR1 SGHVS, CDR2 FNYEAQ. The length of the CDR3 is 17 residues. Germline trimming cut 3 bases from V and 7 bases from J; bases unmatched to any gene: 8. CDR3 DNA sequence: TGTGCCAGCAGCTTGGACGGAAGGACTAGCGGGGGGAATGAGCAGTTCTTC. It specifies CASSLDGRTSGGNEQFF. Using reference TRBV7-6 and TRBJ2-1 for the parts outside the CDR3, the full variable domain is GAGVSQSPRYKVTKRGQDVALRCDPISGHVSLYWYRQALGQGPEFLTYFNYEAQQDKSGLPNDRFSAERPEGSISTLTIQRTEQRDSAMYRCASSLDGRTSGGNEQFFGPGTRLTVL.

The chain carries TRBV7-2 and TRBJ2-5; D is unclear. The V gene lost 1 base and the J gene lost 2 bases, with 8 bases spanning the gap. The CDR3 spans 14 residues. Per the germline V gene, CDR1 is SGHTA and CDR2 is FQGNSA. CDR3: CASSLDTTQETQYF. CDR3 DNA: TGTGCCAGCAGCTTAGATACTACTCAAGAGACCCAGTACTTC.

This clonotype showed up just a few times. The rearrangement joins TRBV18 to TRBJ2-3; D is uncertain. CDR1 and CDR2 (germline): KGHSH, LQKENI. The ends were cut back, 0 bases at V and 5 bases at J, with 3 bases in the middle. The CDR3 is 12 residues long. CDR3 nucleotides: TGTGCCAGCTCACCACCGATAGATACGCAGTATTTT. Translating gives CASSPPIDTQYF. The whole variable domain, remainder taken from reference TRBV18 and TRBJ2-3, is NAGVMQNPRHLVRRRGQEARLRCSPMKGHSHVYWYRQLPEEGLKFMVYLQKENIIDESGMPKERFSAEFPKEGPSILRIQQVVRGDSAAYFCASSPPIDTQYFGPGTRLTVL.

This clonotype was counted many times. V and J are TRBV6-1 and TRBJ1-2; D not resolved. Per the germline V gene, CDR1 is MNHNS and CDR2 is SASEGT. The CDR3 runs to 14 residues. V was shortened by 5 bases and J by 4 bases, with 14 bases between the two germline ends. This chain's CDR3 is CASSSSRRGYGYTF. The CDR3 DNA follows: TGTGCCAGCAGTTCGAGTCGTCGCGGCTATGGCTACACCTTC.

This clonotype occurred many times. This chain joins TRBV7-2 and TRBJ2-2, with unresolved D. From germline, CDR1 is SGHTA and CDR2 FQGNSA. This CDR3 comprises 15 residues. V lost 3 bases and J 1 base, leaving 9 bases between the germline ends. The CDR3 reads CASSLVQRNTGELFF. As DNA, the CDR3 is TGTGCCAGCAGCTTGGTGCAGCGGAACACCGGGGAGCTGTTTTTT.

This clonotype has a handful of counts. The chain combines TRBV28 with TRBJ2-7; D not certain. Between the trimmed V and J ends, which lost 10 bases and 2 bases, there was a span of 18 bases. The CDR3 extends over 14 amino acids. CDR1 MDHEN and CDR2 SYDVKM come from the germline V gene. CDR3 residues: CATRPTGRTYEQYV. In DNA form, the CDR3 reads TGTGCCACCAGACCTACCGGACGGACCTACGAGCAGTACGTC.

This clonotype occurred many times. The junction departs from germline at one end; a sequencing error may be responsible. This rearrangement joins TRBV7-9 to TRBJ2-3; the D gene is possibly TRBD2 (5 bases). This CDR3 contains 13 residues. Per germline, CDR1 SEHNR and CDR2 FQNEAQ (reference sequence). This CDR3 reads CASSLGRGDTQYF. CDR3 in DNA: TGTGCCAGCAGTTTAGGTCGGGGAGATACGCAGTATTTT.